This entry lists 27 T cell receptor beta chains sequenced from one sample in a study of T cell repertoires in ileal Crohn's disease. Assay: immunoSEQ multiplex PCR; the TCRdb copy retains only in-frame clones and omits some. This sample has fewer than 20,000 clones, with about 90% found just once. The source material was ileal tissue. These receptors were taken from an adult with Crohn's disease.

This sequence joins TRBV5-4 and TRBJ1-1; TRBD1 matches 7 bases. This CDR3 region has 14 residues. J gave up 4 bases and V 2 bases, and 5 bases lay outside the gene matches. Germline-derived CDR1 and CDR2 are SGHNT and YYREEE (reference sequence). The CDR3, as DNA: TGTGCCAGCAGCTTTCAGGGGGGAACCACTGAAGCTTTCTTT. Amino acids: CASSFQGGTTEAFF. The full variable domain, its missing parts supplied by reference TRBV5-4 and TRBJ1-1, is ETGVTQSPTHLIKTRGQQVTLRCSSQSGHNTVSWYQQALGQGPQFIFQYYREEENGRGNFPPRFSGLQFPNYSSELNVNALELDDSALYLCASSFQGGTTEAFFGQGTRLTVV.

This chain uses TRBV29-1 with TRBJ2-7; D possibly corresponds to TRBD1 (5 bases). CDR3 size: 12 residues. CDR1 and CDR2 (germline): SQVTM, ANQGSEA. V was trimmed by 6 bases and J by 0 bases, leaving 9 bases between them. CDR3 sequence (DNA): TGCAGCGTCGCGGACACCTCCTACGAGCAGTACTTC. It yields the protein CSVADTSYEQYF.

This chain joins TRBV6-6 and TRBJ2-2; TRBD1 matches 9 bases. The V gene's germline CDR1 is MNHNY and CDR2 SVGAGI (reference sequence). V shed 8 bases and J 5 bases; nucleotides not matched to a gene: 9. The CDR3 totals 15 residues. The CDR3 reads CASREQGARTGELFF. DNA for the CDR3: TGTGCCAGCCGGGAACAGGGGGCACGGACCGGGGAGCTGTTTTTT.

The rearrangement links TRBV28 to TRBJ2-7, with 7 bases fitting TRBD2. CDR3 length equals 15 residues. Germline assignment: CDR1 MDHEN and CDR2 SYDVKM. The ends lost 1 base at V and 3 bases at J; junction bases unmatched: 6. CDR3 in DNA: TGTGCCAGCAGTTTATTTGCTAGCGGAAACTACGAGCAGTACTTC. This translates into CASSLFASGNYEQYF.

This chain joins TRBV5-1 and TRBJ2-5; 9 bases fit TRBD2. The germline V gene encodes CDR1 SGHRS and CDR2 YFSETQ. The trim removed 0 bases at V and 9 bases at J, leaving 9 bases unmatched. The CDR3 spans 15 residues. This chain's CDR3 is CASSLASAGGPAQYF. The CDR3 nucleotides read TGCGCCAGCAGCTTGGCCTCGGCGGGAGGGCCGGCCCAGTACTTC. The variable domain in full, with the rest retrieved from reference TRBV5-1 and TRBJ2-5, is KAGVTQTPRYLIKTRGQQVTLSCSPISGHRSVSWYQQTPGQGLQFLFEYFSETQRNKGNFPGRFSGRQFSNSRSEMNVSTLELGDSALYLCASSLASAGGPAQYFGPGTRLLVL.

The rearrangement links TRBV9 to TRBJ1-1, with 9 bases lining up with TRBD1. CDR1 and CDR2 (germline): SGDLS, YYNGEE. The CDR3 totals 15 residues. V was clipped by 5 bases and J by 6 bases; unmatched bases: 11. CDR3 protein: CASRAEQGAESEAFF. The CDR3 DNA reads as TGTGCCAGCAGAGCCGAACAGGGGGCTGAATCTGAAGCTTTCTTT. The variable domain in full, completed from reference TRBV9 and TRBJ1-1, reads DSGVTQTPKHLITATGQRVTLRCSPRSGDLSVYWYQQSLDQGLQFLIQYYNGEERAKGNILERFSAQQFPDLHSELNLSSLELGDSALYFCASRAEQGAESEAFFGQGTRLTVV.

The genes are TRBV9 and TRBJ2-1; 15 positions match TRBD2. Trimming removed 3 bases from V and 7 bases from J; junction bases left unmatched: 11. The CDR3 runs to 18 residues. Germline CDR1 is SGDLS and CDR2 is YYNGEE. This chain's CDR3 is CASSAGTSGRTYRNEQFF. The DNA for the CDR3 is TGTGCCAGCAGCGCTGGGACTAGCGGGAGGACCTACCGGAATGAGCAGTTCTTC.

The J gene is TRBJ2-5, the V gene TRBV23-1; the D gene is possibly TRBD2 (5 bases). TRBV23-1 is known as an ORF, though its function is uncertain. The V and J ends lost 1 base and 2 bases respectively, with 17 bases between them. The CDR3 runs 17 residues. The CDR3 DNA is TGCGCCAGCAGTCAATTCGGGGTCGGCAGATCACAAGAGACCCAGTACTTC. Amino acid sequence: CASSQFGVGRSQETQYF.

The rearrangement uses TRBV6-5 and TRBJ2-7; D perhaps matches TRBD1 (5 bases). Germline V gene data show CDR1 as MNHEY and CDR2 as SVGAGI. The CDR3 length is 13 residues. V was pared by 6 bases and J by 0 bases, with 9 bases between. This chain's CDR3 is CASRKTGSYEQYF. The CDR3 DNA follows: TGTGCCAGCAGAAAAACAGGCTCCTACGAGCAGTACTTC.

This clone came up once. The J gene is TRBJ2-3, the V gene TRBV7-9; unclear D gene. The CDR3 contains 10 residues. Germline V gives CDR1 SEHNR, CDR2 FQNEAQ (reference sequence). V was trimmed by 4 bases and J by 8 bases, leaving 4 bases between them. The CDR3 reads CASSSITQYF. The CDR3 nucleotides read TGTGCCAGCAGCTCTATTACGCAGTATTTT. The entire variable domain, with the rest obtained from reference TRBV7-9 and TRBJ2-3, is as follows: DTGVSQNPRHKITKRGQNVTFRCDPISEHNRLYWYRQTLGQGPEFLTYFQNEAQLEKSRLLSDRFSAERPKGSFSTLEIQRTEQGDSAMYLCASSSITQYFGPGTRLTVL.

The chain joins TRBV29-1 to TRBJ2-3; maybe TRBD1 (6 bases). Germline V gene lookup returns CDR1 SQVTM and CDR2 ANQGSEA. V lost 1 base and J 0 bases, leaving 11 bases between the germline ends. The length of the CDR3 is 15 residues. The CDR3 DNA reads as TGCAGCGTTGAAGGGGGACACACGAGCACAGATACGCAGTATTTT. This sequence encodes CSVEGGHTSTDTQYF.

The chain joins TRBV5-1 to TRBJ1-1; the match to TRBD1 covers 8 bases. CDR1 and CDR2 from the germline V gene are SGHRS and YFSETQ. After removal of 4 bases from V and 1 base from J, the junction contained 6 bases not matched to a gene. The CDR3 extends over 15 amino acids. The DNA of the CDR3 is TGCGCCAGCAGCGTAAATACAGGGGGGAACACTGAAGCTTTCTTT. It specifies CASSVNTGGNTEAFF.

The chain combines TRBV10-2 with TRBJ1-5; no definite D call. CDR1 is WSHSY, CDR2 SAAADI, per germline. The CDR3 contains 13 residues. V was shortened by 3 bases and J by 12 bases, with 15 bases between the two germline ends. CDR3 nucleotide sequence: TGCGCCAGCAGTGAAAGGGTGTCGGGATTCCAGCATTTT. Its translation is CASSERVSGFQHF.

The chain is built from TRBV5-1 and TRBJ1-1, with no clear D. The CDR3 runs to 13 residues. V was clipped by 0 bases and J by 7 bases, with 10 bases between them. The germline V gene has CDR1 SGHRS and CDR2 YFSETQ. The CDR3 spells CASSLARGLEAFF. The CDR3 nucleotides read TGCGCCAGCAGCTTGGCACGCGGCCTTGAAGCTTTCTTT.

The V and J genes are TRBV7-8 and TRBJ1-1, with 7 bases identical to TRBD1. Germline V gene lookup returns CDR1 SGHVS and CDR2 FQNEAQ. The CDR3 is made up of 13 amino acids. V was clipped by 5 bases and J by 7 bases; unmatched bases: 7. DNA of the CDR3: TGTGCCAGCAGCACAAACAGGGGTGGTGAAGCTTTCTTT. Protein: CASSTNRGGEAFF.

V is TRBV7-2 and J is TRBJ1-6; D gene unclear. This CDR3 is built from 16 residues. Per germline, CDR1 SGHTA and CDR2 FQGNSA. Trimming pared 5 bases from V and 5 bases from J, leaving 16 bases between. DNA for the CDR3: TGTGCCAGCAGCCCTTTTGGTAGTTTTGATAATTCACCCCTCCACTTT. It is translated as CASSPFGSFDNSPLHF.

The chain employs TRBV28 and TRBJ1-2; D gene unclear. Germline V CDR1 and CDR2: MDHEN, SYDVKM. Trimming stripped 3 bases from V and 5 bases from J, with 7 bases between. The CDR3 is made up of 12 amino acids. The DNA for the CDR3 is TGTGCCAGCAGTTTTTTGGAGTATGGCTACACCTTC. The encoded protein is CASSFLEYGYTF.

The V gene is TRBV5-4, the J gene TRBJ2-1; 10 nucleotides line up with TRBD2. The trim removed 3 bases at V and 3 bases at J, leaving 3 bases unmatched. This CDR3 comprises 15 residues. Germline CDR1 SGHNT, CDR2 YYREEE (reference sequence). CDR3 region: CASSSTSGNYNEQFF. CDR3 in DNA: TGTGCCAGCAGCTCCACTAGCGGGAACTACAATGAGCAGTTCTTC. Supplemented by reference TRBV5-4 and TRBJ2-1, the full variable domain reads ETGVTQSPTHLIKTRGQQVTLRCSSQSGHNTVSWYQQALGQGPQFIFQYYREEENGRGNFPPRFSGLQFPNYSSELNVNALELDDSALYLCASSSTSGNYNEQFFGPGTRLTVL.

The chain combines TRBV2 with TRBJ2-7; 8 bases are a match to TRBD1. The CDR3 covers 13 residues. Germline V gene sequence: CDR1 SNHLY, CDR2 FYNNEI. V trimming: 7 bases; J trimming: 6 bases; junction bases outside the gene matches: 8. The CDR3 nucleotides read TGTGCCAGCAAAGGACAGGGACCGGGCGAGCAGTACTTC. This gives the protein CASKGQGPGEQYF.

This chain joins TRBV5-1 and TRBJ2-3, with 7 bases matching TRBD2. The J segment lost 6 bases and the V segment lost 1 base, leaving 8 bases of the junction unmatched. This CDR3 is 15 amino acids long. Germline loops: CDR1 SGHRS, CDR2 YFSETQ. The CDR3 spells CASSLNGRTGDTQYF. The CDR3 coding sequence is TGCGCCAGCAGCTTGAACGGGAGGACCGGGGATACGCAGTATTTT. The variable domain in full, with the rest retrieved from reference TRBV5-1 and TRBJ2-3, is KAGVTQTPRYLIKTRGQQVTLSCSPISGHRSVSWYQQTPGQGLQFLFEYFSETQRNKGNFPGRFSGRQFSNSRSEMNVSTLELGDSALYLCASSLNGRTGDTQYFGPGTRLTVL.

The rearrangement uses TRBV5-8 and TRBJ2-5, with D possibly TRBD1 on 6 matching bases. The CDR3 is 11 residues long. CDR1 is SGHTS and CDR2 is YDEGEE in the germline V gene. The V gene lost 6 bases and the J gene lost 5 bases, with 8 bases spanning the gap. The chain's CDR3 is CASMRGETQYF. CDR3 sequence (DNA): TGTGCCAGCATGAGGGGGGAGACCCAGTACTTC.

V gene TRBV9 combines with J gene TRBJ1-2, with D perhaps TRBD1 (5 bases). CDR3 length equals 16 residues. Germline CDR1 is SGDLS and CDR2 is YYNGEE. Trimming cost V 4 bases and J 3 bases, with 19 bases left between them. This CDR3 reads CASSTLFRGIDYGYTF. The CDR3 DNA follows: TGTGCCAGCAGCACTCTCTTTAGGGGTATCGACTATGGCTACACCTTC. Combining the CDR3 with reference TRBV9 and TRBJ1-2 gives the whole variable domain DSGVTQTPKHLITATGQRVTLRCSPRSGDLSVYWYQQSLDQGLQFLIQYYNGEERAKGNILERFSAQQFPDLHSELNLSSLELGDSALYFCASSTLFRGIDYGYTFGSGTRLTVV.

J is TRBJ2-7 and V is TRBV2, with D possibly being TRBD1 (6 bases). Between the trimmed V and J ends, which lost 6 bases and 0 bases, there was a span of 12 bases. Germline V gene data show CDR1 as SNHLY and CDR2 as FYNNEI. The CDR3 contains 14 residues. The CDR3: CASSARGISYEQYF. CDR3 sequence (DNA): TGTGCCAGCAGCGCCAGGGGAATCTCCTACGAGCAGTACTTC.

The chain couples TRBV6-6 to TRBJ2-7; TRBD2 agrees at 7 bases. This CDR3 is built from 15 residues. Germline CDR1 reads MNHNY; CDR2 reads SVGAGI (reference sequence). V lost 5 bases to trimming and J lost 0 bases; unmatched junction nucleotides: 7. CDR3 bases: TGTGCCAGCAGTACTCGAGCGGGGAGCTCCTACGAGCAGTACTTC. It specifies CASSTRAGSSYEQYF.

This rearrangement joins TRBV12-5 to TRBJ2-7, with 7 bases lining up with TRBD2. This CDR3 comprises 14 residues. The germline gives CDR1 LGHNT, CDR2 FRNRAP. V was clipped by 1 base and J by 6 bases; unmatched bases: 6. This CDR3 reads CASGLAGGGGEQYF. The DNA of the CDR3 is TGTGCTAGTGGTTTGGCAGGCGGCGGGGGCGAGCAGTACTTC.

The V gene is TRBV5-1, the J gene TRBJ2-5; TRBD1 is a possible D gene (5 bases). CDR1 is SGHRS and CDR2 is YFSETQ in the germline V gene. The CDR3 is 11 amino acids. V gave up 3 bases and J gave up 7 bases, with 7 bases separating them. The CDR3 DNA follows: TGCGCCAGCAGCTCCCAGGGGACCCAGTACTTC. Amino acids: CASSSQGTQYF. The variable domain in full, with the rest retrieved from reference TRBV5-1 and TRBJ2-5, is KAGVTQTPRYLIKTRGQQVTLSCSPISGHRSVSWYQQTPGQGLQFLFEYFSETQRNKGNFPGRFSGRQFSNSRSEMNVSTLELGDSALYLCASSSQGTQYFGPGTRLLVL.

The rearrangement joins TRBV6-4 to TRBJ1-2, with TRBD1 matching over 10 bases. Germline lookup yields CDR1 MRHNA and CDR2 SNTAGT. After removal of 8 bases from V and 5 bases from J, the junction contained 11 bases not matched to a gene. The CDR3 has 15 residues. Here the CDR3 reads CASHGGTGDRYGYTF. CDR3 sequence (DNA): TGTGCCAGCCATGGTGGGACAGGGGATAGGTATGGCTACACCTTC.